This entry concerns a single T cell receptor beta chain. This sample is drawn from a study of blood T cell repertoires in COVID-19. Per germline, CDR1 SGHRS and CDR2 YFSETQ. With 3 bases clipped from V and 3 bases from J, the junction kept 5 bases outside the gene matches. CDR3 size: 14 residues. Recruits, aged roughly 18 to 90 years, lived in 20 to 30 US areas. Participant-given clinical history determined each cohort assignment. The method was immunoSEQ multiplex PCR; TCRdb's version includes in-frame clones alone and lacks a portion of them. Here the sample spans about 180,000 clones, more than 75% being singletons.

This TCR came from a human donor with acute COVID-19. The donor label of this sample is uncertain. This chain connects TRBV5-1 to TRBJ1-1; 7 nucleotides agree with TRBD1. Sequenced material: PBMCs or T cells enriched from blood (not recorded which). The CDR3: CASSSPTGDTEAFF. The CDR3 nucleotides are TGCGCCAGCAGCTCCCCAACAGGGGACACTGAAGCTTTCTTT.